This is a list of T cell receptor beta chains from one sample in a study of blood T cell repertoires in COVID-19. Method: immunoSEQ multiplex PCR; TCRdb's copy keeps in-frame clones and lacks some. Here the sample spans about 64,000 clones, 65% to 90% being singletons. Input material: peripheral blood. The receptors derive from a man between 45 and 60 years old with active COVID-19. Both conserved end residues are part of each CDR3. D genes are given only for firm matches. The size field is filled for only some rows; it gives once, few, many or a size class.

cdr3_nt: TGCGCCAGCAGCCAACAACCTATTGCGGGAGTAGATACCGGGGAGCTGTTTTTT; cdr3_aa: CASSQQPIAGVDTGELFF; clone_size: .; v_call: TRBV4-1; j_call: TRBJ2-2; d_call: TRBD2
cdr3_nt: TGTGCCAGTAGTATAAGCGGTTGGGCATCCAATCAGCCCCAGCATTTT; cdr3_aa: CASSISGWASNQPQHF; clone_size: .; v_call: TRBV19; j_call: TRBJ1-5; d_call: .
cdr3_nt: TGTGCCAGCAGCGTAGCGGGACTAGCTTACGAGCAGTACTTC; cdr3_aa: CASSVAGLAYEQYF; clone_size: .; v_call: TRBV9; j_call: TRBJ2-7; d_call: TRBD2
cdr3_nt: TGTGCCAGCACCACCGACAGGGTTGGGTATGGCTACACCTTC; cdr3_aa: CASTTDRVGYGYTF; clone_size: .; v_call: TRBV6-5; j_call: TRBJ1-2; d_call: TRBD1
cdr3_nt: TGTGCCAGTAGTCCCTCTCCCCGGGACAGGGGGGCCGGGGAGCTGTTTTTT; cdr3_aa: CASSPSPRDRGAGELFF; clone_size: once; v_call: TRBV19; j_call: TRBJ2-2; d_call: TRBD1
cdr3_nt: TGTGCCAGCAGCTTAGGGCGTGGACAGGCGGCTTATAGCAATCAGCCCCAGCATTTT; cdr3_aa: CASSLGRGQAAYSNQPQHF; clone_size: .; v_call: TRBV11-2; j_call: TRBJ1-5; d_call: TRBD1
cdr3_nt: TGTGCCAGCGGATCGTGGCAGGGAGGAAACACCATATATTTT; cdr3_aa: CASGSWQGGNTIYF; clone_size: .; v_call: TRBV28; j_call: TRBJ1-3; d_call: .
cdr3_nt: TGCGCCAGCAGCTCCCGGGCAGAGGGAGGAAACACCATATATTTT; cdr3_aa: CASSSRAEGGNTIYF; clone_size: .; v_call: TRBV5-1; j_call: TRBJ1-3; d_call: .
cdr3_nt: TGTGCCAGCTCTCCGAGACAGGTGTCATCCTACGAGCAGTACTTC; cdr3_aa: CASSPRQVSSYEQYF; clone_size: .; v_call: TRBV18; j_call: TRBJ2-7; d_call: .
cdr3_nt: TGTGCCAGCAGCTTGACTAGCGGGGATCCGGAGCAGTACTTC; cdr3_aa: CASSLTSGDPEQYF; clone_size: once; v_call: TRBV5-6; j_call: TRBJ2-7; d_call: TRBD2
cdr3_nt: TGTGCCAGCCTCACGCCAGGGACTGGAAACACCATATATTTT; cdr3_aa: CASLTPGTGNTIYF; clone_size: .; v_call: TRBV28; j_call: TRBJ1-3; d_call: .
cdr3_nt: TGCGCCAGCAGCCAAGAACCAGGGATAGATACGCAGTATTTT; cdr3_aa: CASSQEPGIDTQYF; clone_size: .; v_call: TRBV4-1; j_call: TRBJ2-3; d_call: .
cdr3_nt: TGTGCCACCAGTGACTGGGGACTAGCGAACCACAATGAGCAGTTCTTC; cdr3_aa: CATSDWGLANHNEQFF; clone_size: .; v_call: TRBV24-1; j_call: TRBJ2-1; d_call: TRBD2
cdr3_nt: TGTGCCAGTAGTATACGGCAGGGTGTGCATGGCTACACCTTC; cdr3_aa: CASSIRQGVHGYTF; clone_size: .; v_call: TRBV19; j_call: TRBJ1-2; d_call: .
cdr3_nt: TGTGCCGGGGGACAGGGGAATAATTCACCCCTCCACTTT; cdr3_aa: CAGGQGNNSPLHF; clone_size: few; v_call: TRBV6-5; j_call: TRBJ1-6; d_call: TRBD1
cdr3_nt: TGTGCCAGCAGCCACCTAGACAGCTCGGGCCCCCAGCATTTT; cdr3_aa: CASSHLDSSGPQHF; clone_size: once; v_call: TRBV3-1/TRBV3-2; j_call: TRBJ1-5; d_call: .
cdr3_nt: TGTGCCAGCAGCTACGGGGGGTGGGGCAGCACAGATACGCAGTATTTT; cdr3_aa: CASSYGGWGSTDTQYF; clone_size: .; v_call: TRBV5-4; j_call: TRBJ2-3; d_call: TRBD2
cdr3_nt: TGTGCCAGCAGCTTAGACGCGGGCACAGATACGCAGTATTTT; cdr3_aa: CASSLDAGTDTQYF; clone_size: .; v_call: TRBV7-3; j_call: TRBJ2-3; d_call: .
cdr3_nt: TGTGCCACCAGTGAGGGGGGACTAGCGGGGTTAAATGAGCAGTTCTTC; cdr3_aa: CATSEGGLAGLNEQFF; clone_size: .; v_call: TRBV24-1; j_call: TRBJ2-1; d_call: TRBD2
cdr3_nt: TGTGCCAGTAGTAAAACACGGACTAGCGGGAGCTACGAGCAGTACTTC; cdr3_aa: CASSKTRTSGSYEQYF; clone_size: .; v_call: TRBV19; j_call: TRBJ2-7; d_call: TRBD2
cdr3_nt: TGTGCCAGCAGCCCTAGGTCCTCTAGCACAGATACGCAGTATTTT; cdr3_aa: CASSPRSSSTDTQYF; clone_size: .; v_call: TRBV7-3; j_call: TRBJ2-3; d_call: .
cdr3_nt: TGTGCCATTTCGGCTAGCGGGGCCACAGATACGCAGTATTTT; cdr3_aa: CAISASGATDTQYF; clone_size: .; v_call: TRBV10-3; j_call: TRBJ2-3; d_call: TRBD2
cdr3_nt: TGTGCCAGCAGCCAGGCGGATGTTGGCCGGGACTGGCCCCCTCGAGAGCAGTACTTC; cdr3_aa: CASSQADVGRDWPPREQYF; clone_size: .; v_call: TRBV11-2; j_call: TRBJ2-7; d_call: .
cdr3_nt: TGCGCCAGCAGCCCGGATCAAGGAGGCACTGAAGCTTTCTTT; cdr3_aa: CASSPDQGGTEAFF; clone_size: .; v_call: TRBV5-1; j_call: TRBJ1-1; d_call: .
cdr3_nt: TGTGCCAGCTCACCACAGGGGCAACCCTACAATGAGCAGTTCTTC; cdr3_aa: CASSPQGQPYNEQFF; clone_size: many; v_call: TRBV18; j_call: TRBJ2-1; d_call: .
cdr3_nt: TGTGCCAGCAGTGAATTGGCGGCCTCCTCCTACAATGAGCAGTTCTTC; cdr3_aa: CASSELAASSYNEQFF; clone_size: .; v_call: TRBV25-1; j_call: TRBJ2-1; d_call: .
cdr3_nt: TGTGCCAGCAGTTACGGTGGTGGGGGAGGCGAGACCCAGTACTTC; cdr3_aa: CASSYGGGGGETQYF; clone_size: .; v_call: TRBV7-9; j_call: TRBJ2-5; d_call: .
cdr3_nt: TGCAGTGCTAGTTTGGGAGCTAGCACAGATACGCAGTATTTT; cdr3_aa: CSASLGASTDTQYF; clone_size: .; v_call: TRBV20-1; j_call: TRBJ2-3; d_call: .
cdr3_nt: TGTGCCAGCAGCGAGACAGGGGGACAGCCCCAGCATTTT; cdr3_aa: CASSETGGQPQHF; clone_size: few; v_call: TRBV9; j_call: TRBJ1-5; d_call: TRBD1
cdr3_nt: TGTGCCAGCAGCCCTCCGGAGGGGCGCACCGGGGAGCTGTTTTTT; cdr3_aa: CASSPPEGRTGELFF; clone_size: once; v_call: TRBV13; j_call: TRBJ2-2; d_call: .
cdr3_nt: TGTGCCAGCAGTCTCAATACAGGGGGGGCTTTCTTT; cdr3_aa: CASSLNTGGAFF; clone_size: few; v_call: TRBV6-5; j_call: TRBJ1-1; d_call: TRBD1
cdr3_nt: TGCGCCAGCAGCCGGGAAAGGTGGGAGGAGAACACCGGGGAGCTGTTTTTT; cdr3_aa: CASSRERWEENTGELFF; clone_size: .; v_call: TRBV23-1; j_call: TRBJ2-2; d_call: .
cdr3_nt: TGTGCCAGCAGTTACGGGGGGGCTAATGAAAAACTGTTTTTT; cdr3_aa: CASSYGGANEKLFF; clone_size: .; v_call: TRBV6-5; j_call: TRBJ1-4; d_call: .
cdr3_nt: TGTGCCAGCAGCGTAGTCGAGGGTGTCGCCGGGGAGCTGTTTTTT; cdr3_aa: CASSVVEGVAGELFF; clone_size: .; v_call: TRBV9; j_call: TRBJ2-2; d_call: .
cdr3_nt: TGTGCCAGCAGCGGACAGGGCCGGGGCACTGAAGCTTTCTTT; cdr3_aa: CASSGQGRGTEAFF; clone_size: .; v_call: TRBV9; j_call: TRBJ1-1; d_call: TRBD1
cdr3_nt: TGTGCCAGCAGCCAAGCGACTAGCGGGAGCCTCAGGGACGAGCAGTACTTC; cdr3_aa: CASSQATSGSLRDEQYF; clone_size: .; v_call: TRBV3-1/TRBV3-2; j_call: TRBJ2-7; d_call: TRBD2
cdr3_nt: TGTGCCAGGGGAGGTTCCTTCTACAATGAGCAGTTCTTC; cdr3_aa: CARGGSFYNEQFF; clone_size: .; v_call: TRBV7-9; j_call: TRBJ2-1; d_call: .
cdr3_nt: TGCGCCAGCAGCTGGGGCCGGGAGTCGTACAATGAGCAGTTCTTC; cdr3_aa: CASSWGRESYNEQFF; clone_size: once; v_call: TRBV5-1; j_call: TRBJ2-1; d_call: .
cdr3_nt: TGTGCCAGCAGTTCTCGGACTAGCGGGAGTGATCAGTACTTC; cdr3_aa: CASSSRTSGSDQYF; clone_size: .; v_call: TRBV27; j_call: TRBJ2-7; d_call: TRBD2
cdr3_nt: TGTGCCAGTAGTATCTCAGACCAAGAGACCCAGTACTTC; cdr3_aa: CASSISDQETQYF; clone_size: .; v_call: TRBV19; j_call: TRBJ2-5; d_call: .
cdr3_nt: TGTGCCAGCAGTTACGGTCAGGGGGTGTACGAGCAGTACTTC; cdr3_aa: CASSYGQGVYEQYF; clone_size: .; v_call: TRBV6-5; j_call: TRBJ2-7; d_call: TRBD1
cdr3_nt: TGCGCCAGCAGCCAAGTAGCGGCAGATACGCAGTATTTT; cdr3_aa: CASSQVAADTQYF; clone_size: few; v_call: TRBV4-1; j_call: TRBJ2-3; d_call: .
cdr3_nt: TGTGCCAGCAGCGAGGGGGGACAGGGGGCGTATGGCTACACCTTC; cdr3_aa: CASSEGGQGAYGYTF; clone_size: many; v_call: TRBV9; j_call: TRBJ1-2; d_call: TRBD1
cdr3_nt: TGTGCCAGCAGCAAACAGGGGGCTAACCCCACAGAGACCCAGTACTTC; cdr3_aa: CASSKQGANPTETQYF; clone_size: .; v_call: TRBV5-4; j_call: TRBJ2-5; d_call: TRBD1
cdr3_nt: TGTGCCAGTAGTGGATGGACAGGCAGCACCGGGGAGCTGTTTTTT; cdr3_aa: CASSGWTGSTGELFF; clone_size: once; v_call: TRBV19; j_call: TRBJ2-2; d_call: TRBD1
cdr3_nt: TGTGCCAGCAGTCTCGACAGCGGGAGGTCTACCTACGAGCAGTACTTC; cdr3_aa: CASSLDSGRSTYEQYF; clone_size: many; v_call: TRBV7-9; j_call: TRBJ2-7; d_call: TRBD2
cdr3_nt: TGTGCCAGCAGCTTACAGGGAATGGGGGGAGGTACGCAGTATTTT; cdr3_aa: CASSLQGMGGGTQYF; clone_size: .; v_call: TRBV7-2; j_call: TRBJ2-3; d_call: .
cdr3_nt: TGTGCCAGCAGTGATTTGGGACTAGCGGTTAACGCGAACACCGGGGAGCTGTTTTTT; cdr3_aa: CASSDLGLAVNANTGELFF; clone_size: .; v_call: TRBV2; j_call: TRBJ2-2; d_call: TRBD2
cdr3_nt: TGTGCCAGCAGCCAACAGGGTACGTCTGGAAACACCATATATTTT; cdr3_aa: CASSQQGTSGNTIYF; clone_size: .; v_call: TRBV3-1/TRBV3-2; j_call: TRBJ1-3; d_call: .
cdr3_nt: TGTGCCAGCAGTTTATTAGACTCCACCCTCACAGATACGCAGTATTTT; cdr3_aa: CASSLLDSTLTDTQYF; clone_size: once; v_call: TRBV27; j_call: TRBJ2-3; d_call: .
cdr3_nt: TGCAGTGCTAGAGGCGACAATGAGCAGTTCTTC; cdr3_aa: CSARGDNEQFF; clone_size: .; v_call: TRBV20-1; j_call: TRBJ2-1; d_call: .
cdr3_nt: TGCGCCAGCAGCCAAGACAGGGACTACGAGCAGTACTTC; cdr3_aa: CASSQDRDYEQYF; clone_size: .; v_call: TRBV4-1; j_call: TRBJ2-7; d_call: .
cdr3_nt: TGCGCCAGCAGCTTTGGACTAGCGGGACTCTACAATGAGCAGTTCTTC; cdr3_aa: CASSFGLAGLYNEQFF; clone_size: .; v_call: TRBV5-1; j_call: TRBJ2-1; d_call: TRBD2
cdr3_nt: TGCAGCGTTGGGGGCATGGGCGAGCAGTACTTC; cdr3_aa: CSVGGMGEQYF; clone_size: once; v_call: TRBV29-1; j_call: TRBJ2-7; d_call: .
cdr3_nt: TGTGCCAGCAGTTTTGCTAGCTCAAGTCACAATGAGCAGTTCTTC; cdr3_aa: CASSFASSSHNEQFF; clone_size: once; v_call: TRBV27; j_call: TRBJ2-1; d_call: .
cdr3_nt: TGTGCCAGCACCCCCGGACAGGCAAGGAAGTCTGAAGCTTTCTTT; cdr3_aa: CASTPGQARKSEAFF; clone_size: .; v_call: TRBV6-2/TRBV6-3; j_call: TRBJ1-1; d_call: TRBD1
cdr3_nt: TGTGCCAGCAGCCTCCAGGGACTAGCGCCGTTCTTC; cdr3_aa: CASSLQGLAPFF; clone_size: few; v_call: TRBV3-1/TRBV3-2; j_call: TRBJ2-1; d_call: TRBD2
cdr3_nt: TGTGCCAGCAGCCCCCTCCGGAGCACAGATACGCAGTATTTT; cdr3_aa: CASSPLRSTDTQYF; clone_size: .; v_call: TRBV11-2; j_call: TRBJ2-3; d_call: .
cdr3_nt: TGTGCCAGCAGCTTAGCGGGAGAGGGCAATGAGCAGTTCTTC; cdr3_aa: CASSLAGEGNEQFF; clone_size: few; v_call: TRBV11-3; j_call: TRBJ2-1; d_call: .
cdr3_nt: TGTGCCAGCAGCACCACAGGGGTGCGTAATGAAAAACTGTTTTTT; cdr3_aa: CASSTTGVRNEKLFF; clone_size: .; v_call: TRBV5-8; j_call: TRBJ1-4; d_call: TRBD1